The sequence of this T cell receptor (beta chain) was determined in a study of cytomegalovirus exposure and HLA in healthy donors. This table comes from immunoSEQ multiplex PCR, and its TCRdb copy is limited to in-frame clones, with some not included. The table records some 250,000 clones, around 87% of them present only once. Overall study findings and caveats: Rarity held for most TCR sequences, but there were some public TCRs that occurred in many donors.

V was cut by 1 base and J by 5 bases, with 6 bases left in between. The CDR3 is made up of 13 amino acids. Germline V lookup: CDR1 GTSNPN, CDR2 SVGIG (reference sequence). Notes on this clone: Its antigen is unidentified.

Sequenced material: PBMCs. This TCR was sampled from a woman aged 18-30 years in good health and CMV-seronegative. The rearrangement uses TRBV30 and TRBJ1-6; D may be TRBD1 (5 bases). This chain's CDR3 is CAWSDRNNSPLHF. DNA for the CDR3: TGTGCCTGGAGTGACAGGAATAATTCACCCCTCCACTTT.